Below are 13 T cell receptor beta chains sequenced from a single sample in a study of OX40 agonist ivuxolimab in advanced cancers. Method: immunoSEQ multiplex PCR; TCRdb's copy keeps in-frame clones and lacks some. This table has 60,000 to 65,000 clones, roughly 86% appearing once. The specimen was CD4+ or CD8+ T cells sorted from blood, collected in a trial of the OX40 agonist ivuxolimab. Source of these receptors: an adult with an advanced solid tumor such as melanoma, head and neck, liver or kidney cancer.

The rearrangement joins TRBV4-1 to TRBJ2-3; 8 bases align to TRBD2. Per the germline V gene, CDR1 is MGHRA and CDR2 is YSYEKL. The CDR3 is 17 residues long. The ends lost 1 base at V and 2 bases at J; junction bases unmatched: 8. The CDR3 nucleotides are TGCGCCAGCAGCCAAGGGGGATCGGGGGGGGCCACAGATACGCAGTATTTT. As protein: CASSQGGSGGATDTQYF.

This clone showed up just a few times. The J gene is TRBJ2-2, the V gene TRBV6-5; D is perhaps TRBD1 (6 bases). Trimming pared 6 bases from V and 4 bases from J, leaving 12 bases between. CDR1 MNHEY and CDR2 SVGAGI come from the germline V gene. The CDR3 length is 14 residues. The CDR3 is CASRTTGSTGELFF. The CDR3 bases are TGTGCCAGCAGGACAACAGGGAGCACCGGGGAGCTGTTTTTT.

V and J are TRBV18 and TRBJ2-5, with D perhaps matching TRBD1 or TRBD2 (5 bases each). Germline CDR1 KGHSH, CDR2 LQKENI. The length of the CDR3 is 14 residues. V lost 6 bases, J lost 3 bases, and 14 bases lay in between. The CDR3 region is CASSPGTAKETQYF. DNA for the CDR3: TGTGCCAGCTCGCCCGGGACGGCCAAAGAGACCCAGTACTTC.

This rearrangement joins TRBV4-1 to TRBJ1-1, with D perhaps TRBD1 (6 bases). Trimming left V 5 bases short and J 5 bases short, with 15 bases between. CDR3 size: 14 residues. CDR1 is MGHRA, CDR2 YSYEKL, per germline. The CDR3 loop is CASSRGGARTEAFF. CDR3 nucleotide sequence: TGCGCCAGCAGCAGGGGGGGGGCGCGGACTGAAGCTTTCTTT.

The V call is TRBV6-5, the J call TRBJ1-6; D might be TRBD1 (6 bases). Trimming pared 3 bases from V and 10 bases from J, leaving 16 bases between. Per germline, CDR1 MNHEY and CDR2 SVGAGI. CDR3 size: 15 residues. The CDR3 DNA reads TGTGCCAGCAGTTATCAGGGGCCTGAGAGCTCACCCCTCCACTTT. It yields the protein CASSYQGPESSPLHF.

In DNA, the CDR3 is TGTGCCAGCAGTTACAAAGTTTTAGGGCAGGAGCGAAAACTGTTTTTT. Protein: CASSYKVLGQERKLFF. J is TRBJ1-4 and V is TRBV6-5; D uncertain. The CDR3 length is 16 residues. Germline loops: CDR1 MNHEY, CDR2 SVGAGI. V was shortened by 2 bases and J by 10 bases, with 20 bases between the two germline ends.

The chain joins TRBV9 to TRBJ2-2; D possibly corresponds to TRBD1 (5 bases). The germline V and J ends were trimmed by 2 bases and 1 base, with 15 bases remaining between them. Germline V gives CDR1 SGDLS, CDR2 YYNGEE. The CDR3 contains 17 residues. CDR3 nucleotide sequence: TGTGCCAGCAGCGTCGGATGGCAGGGCTGGAACACCGGGGAGCTGTTTTTT. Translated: CASSVGWQGWNTGELFF.

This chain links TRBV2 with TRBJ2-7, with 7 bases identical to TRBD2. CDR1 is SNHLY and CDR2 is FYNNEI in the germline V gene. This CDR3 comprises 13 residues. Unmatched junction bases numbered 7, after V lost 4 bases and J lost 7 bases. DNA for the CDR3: TGTGCCAGCAGTGTAGCGGCTAGCGGTGAGCAGTACTTC. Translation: CASSVAASGEQYF.

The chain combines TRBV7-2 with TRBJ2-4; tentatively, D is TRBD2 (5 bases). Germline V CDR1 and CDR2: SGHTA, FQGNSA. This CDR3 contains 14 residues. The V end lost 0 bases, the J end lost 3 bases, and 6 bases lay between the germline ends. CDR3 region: CASSLARDKNIQYF. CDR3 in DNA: TGTGCCAGCAGCTTAGCCCGGGACAAAAACATTCAGTACTTC.

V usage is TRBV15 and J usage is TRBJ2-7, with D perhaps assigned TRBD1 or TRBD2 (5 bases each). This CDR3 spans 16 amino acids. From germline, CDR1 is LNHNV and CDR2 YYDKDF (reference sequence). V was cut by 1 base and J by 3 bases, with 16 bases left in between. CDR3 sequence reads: CATSRGEQGVLYEQYF. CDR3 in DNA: TGTGCCACCAGCAGAGGGGAGCAGGGAGTCCTCTACGAGCAGTACTTC.

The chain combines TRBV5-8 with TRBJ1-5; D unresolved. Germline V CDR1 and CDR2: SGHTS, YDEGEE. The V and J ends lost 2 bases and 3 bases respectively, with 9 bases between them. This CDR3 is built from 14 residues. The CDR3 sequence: CASSFLGTNQPQHF. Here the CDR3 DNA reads TGTGCCAGCAGCTTCTTAGGTACCAATCAGCCCCAGCATTTT.

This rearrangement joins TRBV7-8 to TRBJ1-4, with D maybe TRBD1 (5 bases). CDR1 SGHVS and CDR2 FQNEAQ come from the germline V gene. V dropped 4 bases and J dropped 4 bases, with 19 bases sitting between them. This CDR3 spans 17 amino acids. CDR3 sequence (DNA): TGTGCCAGCAGCTCTCCCACTCTTGACAGCTTTAATGAAAAACTGTTTTTT. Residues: CASSSPTLDSFNEKLFF.

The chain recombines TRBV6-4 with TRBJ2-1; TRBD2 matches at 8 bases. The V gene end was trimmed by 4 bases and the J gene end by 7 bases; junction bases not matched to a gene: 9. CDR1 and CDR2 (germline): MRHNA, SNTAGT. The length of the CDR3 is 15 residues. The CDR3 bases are TGTGCCAGCAGTGCCCAAGCGGGGGTCTGGAATGAGCAGTTCTTC. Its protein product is CASSAQAGVWNEQFF.